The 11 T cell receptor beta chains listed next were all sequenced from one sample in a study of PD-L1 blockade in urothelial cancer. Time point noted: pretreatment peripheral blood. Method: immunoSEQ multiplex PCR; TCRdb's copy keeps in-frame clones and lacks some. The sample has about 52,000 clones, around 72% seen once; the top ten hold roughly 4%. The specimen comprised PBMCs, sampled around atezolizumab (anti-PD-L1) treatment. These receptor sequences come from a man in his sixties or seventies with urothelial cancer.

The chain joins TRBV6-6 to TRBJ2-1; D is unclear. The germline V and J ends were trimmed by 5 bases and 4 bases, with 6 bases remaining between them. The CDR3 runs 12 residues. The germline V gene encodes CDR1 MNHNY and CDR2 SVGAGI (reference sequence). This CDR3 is CASSPRYNEQFF. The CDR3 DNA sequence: TGTGCCAGCAGTCCGAGGTACAATGAGCAGTTCTTC.

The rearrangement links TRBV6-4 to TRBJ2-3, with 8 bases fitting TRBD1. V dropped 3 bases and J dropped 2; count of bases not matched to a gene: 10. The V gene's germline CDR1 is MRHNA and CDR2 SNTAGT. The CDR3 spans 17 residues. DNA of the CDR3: TGTGCCAGCAGTGAAGAATATACAGGGGGGACCACAGATACGCAGTATTTT. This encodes CASSEEYTGGTTDTQYF.

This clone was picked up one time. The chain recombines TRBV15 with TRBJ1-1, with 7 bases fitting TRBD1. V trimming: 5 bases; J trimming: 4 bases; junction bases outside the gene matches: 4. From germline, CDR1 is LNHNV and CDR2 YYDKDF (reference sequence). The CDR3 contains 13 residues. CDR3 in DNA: TGTGCCACCAGCCAAGACAGGGCCACTGAAGCTTTCTTT. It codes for CATSQDRATEAFF.

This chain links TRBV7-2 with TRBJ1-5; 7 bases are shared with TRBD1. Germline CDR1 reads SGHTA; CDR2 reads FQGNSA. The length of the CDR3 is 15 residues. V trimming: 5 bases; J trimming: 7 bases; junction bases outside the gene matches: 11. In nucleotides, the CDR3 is TGTGCCAGCAGCCCATCGACAGGGTACGGACAGCCCCAGCATTTT. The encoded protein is CASSPSTGYGQPQHF. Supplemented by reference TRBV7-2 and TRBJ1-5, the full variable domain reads GAGVSQSPSNKVTEKGKDVELRCDPISGHTALYWYRQSLGQGLEFLIYFQGNSAPDKSGLPSDRFSAERTGGSVSTLTIQRTQQEDSAVYLCASSPSTGYGQPQHFGDGTRLSIL.

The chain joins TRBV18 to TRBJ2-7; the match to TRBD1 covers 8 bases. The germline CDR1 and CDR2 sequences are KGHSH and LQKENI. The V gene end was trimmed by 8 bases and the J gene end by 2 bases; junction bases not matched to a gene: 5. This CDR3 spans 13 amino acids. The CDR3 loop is CASKRTGTYEQYF. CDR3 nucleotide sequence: TGTGCCAGCAAAAGGACAGGGACCTACGAGCAGTACTTC.

The CDR3 nucleotides are TGCGCCAGCAGCCACCCACCTAAGACAGGGGGAAACACCGGGGAGCTGTTTTTT. Its protein is CASSHPPKTGGNTGELFF. The chain employs TRBV4-1 and TRBJ2-2; 9 bases are a match to TRBD1. The V segment lost 3 bases and the J segment 2 bases; nucleotides outside the gene matches: 10. The germline V gene encodes CDR1 MGHRA and CDR2 YSYEKL. This CDR3 spans 18 amino acids.

The CDR3 sequence is CASSGVAGGETQYF. The CDR3 DNA follows: TGTGCCAGCAGCGGAGTAGCGGGAGGAGAGACCCAGTACTTC. This chain connects TRBV6-5 to TRBJ2-5; 10 bases line up with TRBD2. Per germline, CDR1 MNHEY and CDR2 SVGAGI. CDR3 length: 14 residues. V lost 6 bases to trimming and J lost 4 bases; unmatched junction nucleotides: 5.

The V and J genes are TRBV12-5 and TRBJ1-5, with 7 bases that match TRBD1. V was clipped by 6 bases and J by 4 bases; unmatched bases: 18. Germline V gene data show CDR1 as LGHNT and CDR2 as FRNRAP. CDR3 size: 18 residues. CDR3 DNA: TGTGCTAGTGGGAGAGCCTGGGACAGCGGATTAAGGAATCAGCCCCAGCATTTT. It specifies CASGRAWDSGLRNQPQHF.

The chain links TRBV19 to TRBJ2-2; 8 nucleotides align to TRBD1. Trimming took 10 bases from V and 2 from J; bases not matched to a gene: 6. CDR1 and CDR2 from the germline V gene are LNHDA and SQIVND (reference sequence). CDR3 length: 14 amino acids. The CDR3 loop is CATNDRGNTGELFF. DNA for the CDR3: TGTGCCACTAATGACAGGGGAAACACCGGGGAGCTGTTTTTT.

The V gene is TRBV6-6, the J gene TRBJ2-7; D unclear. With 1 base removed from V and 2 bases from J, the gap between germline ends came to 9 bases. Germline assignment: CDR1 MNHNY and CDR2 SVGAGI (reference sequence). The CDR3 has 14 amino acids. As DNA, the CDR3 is TGTGCCAGCAGTTACTTGGTAGATACCTACGAGCAGTACTTC. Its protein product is CASSYLVDTYEQYF.

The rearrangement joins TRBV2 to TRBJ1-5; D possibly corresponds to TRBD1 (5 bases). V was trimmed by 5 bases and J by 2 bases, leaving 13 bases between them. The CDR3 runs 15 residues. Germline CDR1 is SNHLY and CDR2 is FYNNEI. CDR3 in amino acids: CASSSDSSRNQPQHF. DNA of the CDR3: TGTGCCAGCAGTAGTGACAGCTCACGCAATCAGCCCCAGCATTTT.